This T cell receptor beta chain stems from a study of blood T cell repertoires in COVID-19. Across the whole study: Acute and convalescent COVID-19 specimens originated in the United States, Italy and Spain.

Germline loops: CDR1 SEHNR, CDR2 FQNEAQ (reference sequence). V lost 1 base and J 5 bases, leaving 14 bases between the germline ends. The length of the CDR3 is 15 residues. Source study methods: Estimation of nucleated cell counts relied on the amplification of reference gene primers. The assay was immunoSEQ multiplex PCR, and TCRdb's table has in-frame clones only and misses some. That table supplies the V and J calls and clone size; D and trimming were determined from the DNA. The table includes 260,000 or so clones, 88% detected once. The sequence was collected from a woman aged 40 to 55 with acute COVID-19. Input material: PBMCs or T cells enriched from blood (not recorded which). The chain is built from TRBV7-9 and TRBJ2-5, with D possibly matching TRBD1 (6 bases). The CDR3 sequence is CASSLVLQGRETQYF. DNA for the CDR3: TGTGCCAGCAGCTTAGTTCTACAGGGCCGCGAGACCCAGTACTTC. Drawing the rest from reference TRBV7-9 and TRBJ2-5, the complete variable domain is DTGVSQNPRHKITKRGQNVTFRCDPISEHNRLYWYRQTLGQGPEFLTYFQNEAQLEKSRLLSDRFSAERPKGSFSTLEIQRTEQGDSAMYLCASSLVLQGRETQYFGPGTRLLVL.